This T cell receptor (beta chain) was identified during a study of T cell responses to AZD1222 COVID-19 vaccine (dated by TCRdb to about 2021). For the study in its entirety: A total of about 230 trial participants underwent TCR sequencing, of whom some 210 received two doses of AZD1222 and around 25 received two doses of the MenACWY control vaccine. Trial participants were enrolled by age into 18-55, 56-69 and 70-plus year subgroups, with roughly 150, 30 and 60 TCR-sequenced participants respectively.

What this sample's time point label stands for: about 28 days (+/-7) after the second vaccine dose. AZD1222 recipients given second doses at about 4 weeks or at about 12 weeks were pooled, since spike-specific TCR depth and breadth were not found to differ between the two schedules. Samples from vaccinated people were obtained from the UK trials COV001 and COV002, which included a single-blind randomized controlled phase 2/3 trial of AZD1222 (ChAdOx1 nCoV-19) in healthy adults. For TCRbeta chain sequencing, PBMC samples from trial participants were taken at day 0 and at day 28 after the second dose. Its CDR3 holds 14 amino acids, cysteine through phenylalanine. The read is trimmed to its CDR3 DNA, 42 bases read in frame from base 1. Trimming takes 10 bases from V and 1 base from J, and the germline ends sit 17 bases apart. Based on the germline V gene, the CDR1 and CDR2 sequences are MNHEY and SVGAGI.

General conclusions and limits of the study: Reportedly, close to half of the unique spike-specific TCRs recognized epitopes lying outside the regions that are mutated in the B.1.351 and B.1.1.7 variants. A significant rise in spike-specific TCR breadth and depth was observed after two AZD1222 doses relative to day 0 and relative to MenACWY recipients. Conclusions about previously exposed vaccinees are limited because only five to seven AZD1222 recipients were SARS-CoV-2 seropositive at baseline. In the small 56-69-year group, the increase in depth fell short of significance, most likely because of low power. Participants were mostly white British and included more females than males, and it was suggested by the authors that clonal diversity may have been underestimated. CD4 TCRs associated with the vaccine covered the entire spike protein, and the dominant responses were in regions 160-218 and 743-854. Because no day 14 peak-response samples were available, the repertoires could be characterized only after the peak T cell response.

This clone was seen a single time. Its target antigen remains unknown. Base quality data are lacking; no much larger clone is found one base away. The CDR3 regions of human TCRbeta chains were analyzed by immunosequencing. Turning to the authors' computational methods: Repertoire TCRs were matched against a reference library of SARS-CoV-2-specific TCRs generated with the MIRA antigen-specificity platform. Breadth meant the fraction of unique TCRs that were SARS-CoV-2-associated, whereas depth meant the fraction of total T cells that were SARS-CoV-2-associated. Using the MIRA data, every spike-specific TCR was mapped to the spike region that the TCR reacted to and assigned to either a CD4 or a CD8 class. Log10-transformed breadth and depth values were compared by one-way ANOVA with Sidak's multiple comparisons tests. TCRdb took this table from immuneACCESS and kept in-frame rearrangements with V and J called. Such tables lack part of the clones; where checked against another copy, unresolved V genes explain under half of the gap, and the rest is unexplained. The V and J calls and clone size were taken over from that table, and D and trimming were inferred from the DNA. The sample table holds roughly 180,000 clones, of which approximately 90% were seen once. Jointly, the top ten make up 1.5% to 2% of the sample.

This receptor was taken from an adult who received the AZD1222 COVID-19 vaccine. The source was peripheral blood, collected 28 days after the second AZD1222 dose. Rearrangement joined TRBV6-5 to TRBJ2-7, with the D gene possibly TRBD1 or TRBD2, each one fitting 5 bases. The CDR3 region: CATKPLGASYEQYF. The nucleotide sequence is TGTGCCACCAAACCTCTCGGGGCGTCCTACGAGCAGTACTTC.